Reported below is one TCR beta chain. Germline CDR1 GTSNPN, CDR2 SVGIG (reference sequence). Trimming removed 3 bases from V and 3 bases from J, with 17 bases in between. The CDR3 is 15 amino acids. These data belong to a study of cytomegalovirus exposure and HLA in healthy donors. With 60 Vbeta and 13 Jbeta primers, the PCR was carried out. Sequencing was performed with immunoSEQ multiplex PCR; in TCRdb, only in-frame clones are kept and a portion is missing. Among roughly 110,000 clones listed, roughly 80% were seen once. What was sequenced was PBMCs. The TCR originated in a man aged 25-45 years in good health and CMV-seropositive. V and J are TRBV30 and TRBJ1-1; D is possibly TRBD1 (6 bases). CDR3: CAWSEHMKGDTEAFF. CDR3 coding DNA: TGTGCCTGGAGCGAGCATATGAAGGGGGACACTGAAGCTTTCTTT.